This T cell receptor (beta chain) emerged from a study of shared clonotypes between healthy human individuals. With respect to this clone: What it recognizes is unknown. Other nucleotide sequences in the sample specify the same CDR3.

General study points: Estimated richness values were generally larger in naive subsets than in memory subsets. Between a few donors, naive CD4 clonotypes were shared at a level of about 5%. Non-shared clonotypes showed lower generation probabilities than clonotypes common to all four donors.

Trimming pared 3 bases from V and 4 bases from J, leaving 7 bases between. Germline-derived CDR1 and CDR2 are MNHEY and SMNVEV (reference sequence). There are 13 residues in the CDR3. Authors' processing steps: From ImmunoSEQ came sequences covering only the junction and carrying no quality scores, so filtering differed. This table comes from immunoSEQ multiplex PCR, and its TCRdb copy is limited to in-frame clones, with some not included. Clone size and V and J calls were adopted from that table, with D and trimming inferred from the DNA. The profile shows nearly 2 million clones, over 85% of them singletons. Cells designated naive CD8 were CD45RO-negative and were positively selected for CCR7, with terminally differentiated effector memory CD45RA+ cells excluded.

Sequencing input: naive CD8+ T cells sorted from blood. The rearrangement links TRBV27 to TRBJ2-1; no definite D call. The TCR comes from a man between 18 and 29 years old in good health. Here the CDR3 DNA reads TGTGCCAGCAGTTTTCCGGGTTACAATGAGCAGTTCTTC. It yields the protein CASSFPGYNEQFF.